A single sample is the source of the 17 T cell receptor beta chains below, sequenced in a study of T cell responses to AZD1222 COVID-19 vaccine. Libraries were prepared by immunoSEQ multiplex PCR; TCRdb keeps only in-frame clonotypes and omits some of them. There are 150,000 to 200,000 clones in the sample; 85% to 95% occur only once, and approximately 5.5% lies in the top ten. Sequencing was performed on peripheral blood, taken 28 days after the second AZD1222 dose. These receptor sequences come from an adult who received the AZD1222 COVID-19 vaccine.

The CDR3 sequence: CASSVELDEQFF. The CDR3 DNA reads TGTGCCAGCAGCGTAGAACTGGATGAGCAGTTCTTC. The chain recombines TRBV9 with TRBJ2-1, with D hard to call. This CDR3 is built from 12 residues. Germline CDR1 and CDR2: SGDLS and YYNGEE. Trimming pared 0 bases from V and 8 bases from J, leaving 6 bases between.

The V and J genes are TRBV18 and TRBJ2-1; the match to TRBD1 covers 8 bases. This CDR3 comprises 15 residues. With V trimmed by 3 bases and J by 9 bases, 10 bases remained unmatched. Germline V gene data show CDR1 as KGHSH and CDR2 as LQKENI. The DNA for the CDR3 is TGTGCCAGCTCACCCCCAGGGGGCCGGGACGGTGAGCAGTTCTTC. This translates into CASSPPGGRDGEQFF.

The gene calls are TRBV19 and TRBJ1-2; D is undetermined. V was shortened by 5 bases and J by 1 base, with 8 bases between the two germline ends. The CDR3 sequence is 13 residues long. Germline values: CDR1 LNHDA, CDR2 SQIVND (reference sequence). CDR3 protein: CASSPQVNYGYTF. The CDR3 region has the DNA TGTGCCAGTAGTCCTCAGGTTAACTATGGCTACACCTTC.

The V gene is TRBV5-4, the J gene TRBJ2-7; D remains ambiguous. With 0 bases removed from V and 0 bases from J, the gap between germline ends came to 4 bases. In germline, CDR1 is SGHNT, CDR2 YYREEE (reference sequence). The CDR3 is 13 amino acids. The CDR3 bases are TGTGCCAGCAGCTTGGAGCTCTCCTACGAGCAGTACTTC. Residues: CASSLELSYEQYF.

The V and J genes are TRBV7-2 and TRBJ2-1; TRBD2 matches 11 bases. The germline V gene has CDR1 SGHTA and CDR2 FQGNSA. The length of the CDR3 is 15 residues. V gave up 5 bases and J gave up 4 bases; unmatched junction bases: 4. In DNA, the CDR3 is TGTGCCAGCAGCCAAGTAGCGGGAGGGTACAATGAGCAGTTCTTC. As protein: CASSQVAGGYNEQFF. Looking up the rest from reference TRBV7-2 and TRBJ2-1 gives the full variable domain: GAGVSQSPSNKVTEKGKDVELRCDPISGHTALYWYRQSLGQGLEFLIYFQGNSAPDKSGLPSDRFSAERTGGSVSTLTIQRTQQEDSAVYLCASSQVAGGYNEQFFGPGTRLTVL.

The chain links TRBV28 to TRBJ2-1; 7 bases map to TRBD2. The junction had 7 bases not matched to a gene; V was cut back by 2 bases and J by 0 bases. The germline gives CDR1 MDHEN, CDR2 SYDVKM. This CDR3 has 17 amino acids. The DNA for the CDR3 is TGTGCCAGCAGTTTACCTAGCGGATATCGCTCCTACAATGAGCAGTTCTTC. It yields the protein CASSLPSGYRSYNEQFF.

This clone was picked up a small number of times. The chain employs TRBV6-5 and TRBJ2-5; D is undetermined. CDR1 is MNHEY, CDR2 SVGAGI, per germline. The CDR3 runs 12 residues. Trimming stripped 6 bases from V and 4 bases from J, with 9 bases between. This CDR3 is CASRDTLETQYF. The CDR3 coding sequence is TGTGCCAGCAGAGACACACTAGAGACCCAGTACTTC.

J is TRBJ1-5 and V is TRBV24-1; tentative D call: TRBD1 (5 bases). CDR1 is KGHDR and CDR2 is SFDVKD in the germline V gene. CDR3 length: 19 amino acids. Trimming took off 5 bases at V and 0 bases at J, with 22 bases between the two ends. DNA for the CDR3: TGTGCCACCAGTGCTTCTGTGAAGGGACGGAGATATAGCAATCAGCCCCAGCATTTT. This codes for CATSASVKGRRYSNQPQHF.

This rearrangement joins TRBV5-1 to TRBJ1-1; D unclear. With 2 bases removed from V and 2 bases from J, the gap between germline ends came to 7 bases. In germline, CDR1 is SGHRS, CDR2 YFSETQ. The CDR3 is made up of 13 amino acids. The CDR3 protein is CASSLQTNTEAFF. The CDR3 nucleotides are TGCGCCAGCAGCTTACAGACAAACACTGAAGCTTTCTTT.

This clone appeared once. The V and J genes are TRBV7-9 and TRBJ2-3, with 7 bases that match TRBD2. The ends lost 4 bases at V and 3 bases at J; junction bases unmatched: 4. Germline V gene data show CDR1 as SEHNR and CDR2 as FQNEAQ (reference sequence). The CDR3 runs 14 residues. CDR3 sequence: CASSSLAATDTQYF. The CDR3 DNA reads TGTGCCAGCAGCTCCCTAGCGGCTACAGATACGCAGTATTTT.

J is TRBJ2-3 and V is TRBV11-2; the D is unclear. The CDR3 contains 17 residues. V lost 4 bases and J lost 1, with 18 bases in between. The germline gives CDR1 SGHAT, CDR2 FQNNGV. The DNA for the CDR3 is TGTGCCAGCAGCTCAAGACTCCTACCCGGGTGCACAGATACGCAGTATTTT. Translation: CASSSRLLPGCTDTQYF.

Of note for this clone: Within the sample, other DNA sequences also encode this same CDR3. The rearrangement uses TRBV3-1 (or the pseudogene TRBV3-2) and TRBJ1-1, with TRBD1 as a possible D gene (5 bases). CDR1 is LGHDT, CDR2 YNNKEL, per germline (reference sequence). Deletions cut 4 bases from V and 2 bases from J, with 8 bases between. There are 13 residues in the CDR3. The CDR3: CASSLGQNTEAFF. The CDR3 region has the DNA TGTGCCAGCAGCCTAGGACAAAACACTGAAGCTTTCTTT.

V usage is TRBV6-1 and J usage is TRBJ1-1; unclear D gene. With 3 bases removed from V and 11 bases from J, the gap between germline ends came to 13 bases. Germline V gives CDR1 MNHNS, CDR2 SASEGT. The CDR3 totals 12 residues. The CDR3: CASSELTGKAFF. Written as DNA, the CDR3 is TGTGCCAGCAGTGAGTTGACGGGTAAGGCTTTCTTT.

The V gene is TRBV30, the J gene TRBJ2-5; D could derive from TRBD1 or TRBD2 (6 bases each). The V and J ends lost 2 bases and 7 bases respectively, with 14 bases between them. The CDR3 contains 13 residues. CDR1 GTSNPN and CDR2 SVGIG come from the germline V gene (reference sequence). The CDR3 DNA follows: TGTGCCTGGAGTTCGGGGGCTGATGGGACCCAGTACTTC. Translated: CAWSSGADGTQYF.

V and J are TRBV3-1 (or the pseudogene TRBV3-2) and TRBJ2-4; TRBD2 agrees at 7 bases. This CDR3 contains 13 residues. Germline V gene lookup returns CDR1 LGHDT and CDR2 YNNKEL (reference sequence). J was trimmed by 9 bases and V by 4 bases; bases with no gene match: 6. The DNA of the CDR3 is TGTGCCAGCAGCCCGGGAGGTTCAGGCATTCAGTACTTC. Translating it yields CASSPGGSGIQYF.

The chain carries TRBV24-1 and TRBJ2-7; 7 nucleotides align to TRBD2. Germline CDR1 and CDR2: KGHDR and SFDVKD. Germline trimming cut 9 bases from V and 2 bases from J; bases unmatched to any gene: 9. The CDR3 sequence is 14 residues long. DNA of the CDR3: TGTGCCACCGGGGAGGGAGGGCCTCCCTACGAGCAGTACTTC. It yields the protein CATGEGGPPYEQYF.

This chain links TRBV4-1 with TRBJ2-7, with 14 positions matching TRBD2. This CDR3 is 17 amino acids long. Germline CDR1 and CDR2: MGHRA and YSYEKL. J lost 0 bases, V lost 4 bases, and 5 bases had no gene match. Written as DNA, the CDR3 is TGCGCCAGCAGCCCGGGACTAGCGGGAGAATTCTCCTACGAGCAGTACTTC. This codes for CASSPGLAGEFSYEQYF.